The 12 T cell receptor beta chains presented below share a single source sample, sequenced in a study of T-cell reconstitution after alpha-beta-depleted transplantation in children. Preparation of the TCRbeta library used unique molecular identifiers. TCRdb recomputed calls from the PCR reads with MiXCR, one row per CDR3 protein. The profile shows some 550,000 distinct CDR3 sequences, approximately 20% of them singletons. Sequenced material: PBMCs from the stem cell graft donor, taken from the stem cell graft. The receptor set was obtained from a human donor who donated a stem cell graft to a child with acute lymphoblastic leukemia.

This clonotype was seen only a few times. The chain combines TRBV4-2 with TRBJ2-1; 9 bases align to TRBD2. CDR1 LGHNA and CDR2 YNFKEQ come from the germline V gene. The CDR3 sequence is 14 residues long. After removal of 7 bases from V and 5 bases from J, the junction contained 6 bases not matched to a gene. CDR3 nucleotide sequence: TGTGCCAGCAACCCTAGCGGGAAGGACAATGAGCAGTTCTTC. Translated, it gives CASNPSGKDNEQFF.

The chain uses TRBV2 and TRBJ2-2; 15 nucleotides match TRBD2. There are 17 residues in the CDR3. Germline V gene sequence: CDR1 SNHLY, CDR2 FYNNEI. Trimming took 5 bases from V and 5 from J; bases not matched to a gene: 6. CDR3 sequence: CASSFWTSGRGTGELFF. Written as DNA, the CDR3 is TGTGCCAGCAGTTTTTGGACTAGCGGGAGGGGGACCGGGGAGCTGTTTTTT.

This clonotype was found many times. The chain employs TRBV5-1 and TRBJ2-7; TRBD1 might be the D (6 bases). V dropped 4 bases and J dropped 1 base, with 12 bases sitting between them. CDR1 is SGHRS and CDR2 is YFSETQ in the germline V gene. This CDR3 comprises 14 residues. In DNA form, the CDR3 reads TGCGCCAGCAGCCTTACAGGGAATTCCTACGAGCAGTACTTC. Its protein product is CASSLTGNSYEQYF.

The CDR3 protein is CASSQDPSGGQETQYF. CDR3 DNA sequence: TGTGCCAGCAGCCAAGACCCTAGCGGGGGCCAAGAGACCCAGTACTTC. This chain connects TRBV4-2 to TRBJ2-5; 10 positions agree with TRBD2. CDR3 length: 16 amino acids. J gave up 1 base and V 0 bases, and 2 bases lay outside the gene matches. CDR1 is LGHNA and CDR2 is YNFKEQ in the germline V gene.

The gene calls are TRBV12-3 or TRBV12-4 and TRBJ1-3; D not resolved. The CDR3 consists of 13 residues. Trimming cost V 11 bases and J 0 bases, with 11 bases left between them. CDR3 sequence reads: CACRGPSGNTIYF. In DNA, the CDR3 is TGTGCCTGTCGCGGACCCTCTGGAAACACCATATATTTT.

The V and J genes are TRBV27 and TRBJ1-6; TRBD1 is a possible D gene (6 bases). The V end lost 5 bases, the J end lost 13 bases, and 12 bases lay between the germline ends. CDR1 MNHEY and CDR2 SMNVEV come from the germline V gene (reference sequence). The CDR3 runs to 12 residues. In nucleotides, the CDR3 is TGTGCCAGCAGTCCATACAGGGAGCCCCTCCACTTT. It is translated as CASSPYREPLHF.

This sequence joins TRBV9 and TRBJ2-5; 9 bases agree with TRBD1. Germline V gene data show CDR1 as SGDLS and CDR2 as YYNGEE. CDR3 length: 16 residues. Trimming at V came to 4 bases and at J to 3 bases, leaving 10 bases not matched to a gene. The CDR3 bases are TGTGCCAGCAGCTTAATACCCGGGACAGGGAAAGAGACCCAGTACTTC. It translates to CASSLIPGTGKETQYF.

This rearrangement joins TRBV5-1 to TRBJ1-1; D possibly corresponds to TRBD1 (5 bases). Trimming shortened V by 4 bases and J by 0 bases, and 10 bases separated the two germline ends. The CDR3 extends over 14 amino acids. The V gene's germline CDR1 is SGHRS and CDR2 YFSETQ. The CDR3 loop is CASSKGTVNTEAFF. As DNA, the CDR3 is TGCGCCAGCAGCAAAGGGACGGTGAACACTGAAGCTTTCTTT.

This clonotype was observed a few times. The chain couples TRBV5-1 to TRBJ1-6; D gene ambiguous. V was trimmed by 4 bases and J by 10 bases, leaving 9 bases between them. This CDR3 is built from 12 residues. The germline V gene has CDR1 SGHRS and CDR2 YFSETQ. CDR3 in amino acids: CASSPEGSPLHF. The CDR3 bases are TGCGCCAGCAGCCCGGAAGGATCACCCCTCCACTTT.

This clonotype was seen at least ten times. This chain joins TRBV20-1 and TRBJ2-3; possible D gene TRBD1, 5 bases. The CDR3 spans 14 residues. Germline V CDR1 and CDR2: DFQATT, SNEGSKA (reference sequence). The germline V and J ends were trimmed by 1 base and 3 bases, with 11 bases remaining between them. The CDR3 here is CSARVDRVTDTQYF. For the CDR3, the DNA is TGCAGTGCTAGAGTAGACAGAGTGACAGATACGCAGTATTTT.

The J gene is TRBJ1-1, the V gene TRBV10-3, with D hard to call. The CDR3 is 14 amino acids. The V end lost 4 bases, the J end lost 1 base, and 10 bases lay between the germline ends. CDR1 and CDR2 from the germline V gene are ENHRY and SYGVKD. DNA of the CDR3: TGTGCCATCAGTGTTGGACTTCCGAACACTGAAGCTTTCTTT. Amino acids: CAISVGLPNTEAFF.

The chain combines TRBV24-1 with TRBJ1-5; 8 bases line up with TRBD1. Germline V gives CDR1 KGHDR, CDR2 SFDVKD. V dropped 9 bases and J dropped 5; count of bases not matched to a gene: 5. This CDR3 is 13 amino acids long. The CDR3 region is CATGRTGYQPQHF. CDR3 bases: TGTGCCACCGGACGGACAGGGTATCAGCCCCAGCATTTT.